Listed here is a single TCR beta chain. The antigen remains undetermined. This sample is part of a study of chemoradiotherapy in HPV16-positive cancers. Whole-study findings and limits: Better recurrence-free survival went with HPV-responsive T-cell expansion in HPV16-positive patients. Candidate HPV-specific clones and E7-related TCR motifs grew in tumor during treatment.

CDR3 length: 15 residues. Germline loops: CDR1 LNHDA, CDR2 SQIVND (reference sequence). Trimming cost V 3 bases and J 1 base, with 12 bases left between them. Sequenced by immunoSEQ multiplex PCR; TCRdb stores in-frame clones only, minus some. The table lists about 12,000 clones, about two thirds of them singletons. Sample acquisition took place from a patient who underwent chemoradiotherapy. This receptor was obtained from a human donor with HPV-associated anogenital cancer. The chain carries TRBV19 and TRBJ1-1, with D uncertain. CDR3 amino acids: CASSILGRTNTEAFF. CDR3 in DNA: TGTGCCAGTAGTATCCTCGGACGGACGAACACTGAAGCTTTCTTT.